The 26 T cell receptor beta chains below were found in one sample sequenced in a study of PD-1 blockade in classical Hodgkin lymphoma. Method: immunoSEQ multiplex PCR; TCRdb's copy keeps in-frame clones and lacks some. The sample consists of 80,000 to 100,000 clones, roughly 92% of them appearing once. In every patient, relapse followed autologous stem cell transplantation, while exposure to brentuximab vedotin differed. The sequences come from peripheral blood mononuclear cells (PBMCs), collected at baseline. These receptors were collected from a human donor with classical Hodgkin lymphoma.

V usage is TRBV10-3 and J usage is TRBJ2-1, with unresolved D. This CDR3 has 12 amino acids. With 7 bases removed from V and 9 bases from J, the gap between germline ends came to 13 bases. CDR1 and CDR2 from the germline V gene are ENHRY and SYGVKD. The CDR3 loop reads CAINSLRTEQFF. CDR3 sequence (DNA): TGTGCCATCAACTCTCTACGAACTGAGCAGTTCTTC.

The chain is built from TRBV10-3 and TRBJ1-1, with 9 bases identical to TRBD1. With 0 bases clipped from V and 2 bases from J, the junction kept 1 base outside the gene matches. The CDR3 is 15 residues long. Per germline, CDR1 ENHRY and CDR2 SYGVKD. The DNA of the CDR3 is TGTGCCATCAGTGAGTCGGGACAGGGAAACACTGAAGCTTTCTTT. It specifies CAISESGQGNTEAFF.

The chain is built from TRBV11-2 and TRBJ2-1; D is unresolved. The CDR3 runs 12 residues. Trimming removed 3 bases at V and 7 bases at J, with 7 bases between. Germline V gene data show CDR1 as SGHAT and CDR2 as FQNNGV. CDR3 nucleotide sequence: TGTGCCAGCAGCTTGTACAGTAATGAGCAGTTCTTC. Protein product: CASSLYSNEQFF.

CDR3 residues: CASSQVRLADNEQFF. The CDR3 bases are TGCGCCAGCAGCCAAGTGCGACTAGCGGACAATGAGCAGTTCTTC. The chain combines TRBV4-1 with TRBJ2-1; 9 bases match TRBD2. The length of the CDR3 is 15 residues. V lost 1 base to trimming and J lost 5 bases; unmatched junction nucleotides: 3. The germline V gene encodes CDR1 MGHRA and CDR2 YSYEKL.

The V gene is TRBV19, the J gene TRBJ2-7, with 7 bases identical to TRBD1. J gave up 3 bases and V 6 bases, and 8 bases lay outside the gene matches. Germline lookup yields CDR1 LNHDA and CDR2 SQIVND (reference sequence). The CDR3 is 14 amino acids. This CDR3 reads CASRKIGTVYEQYF. CDR3 bases: TGTGCCAGTAGAAAAATTGGGACAGTCTACGAGCAGTACTTC. The variable domain in full, completed from reference TRBV19 and TRBJ2-7, reads DGGITQSPKYLFRKEGQNVTLSCEQNLNHDAMYWYRQDPGQGLRLIYYSQIVNDFQKGDIAEGYSVSREKKESFPLTVTSAQKNPTAFYLCASRKIGTVYEQYFGPGTRLTVT.

V gene TRBV21-1 combines with J gene TRBJ2-1; the table gives TRBD2 as D, unverified against the DNA. TRBV21-1 is designated a pseudogene. CDR3 length equals 13 residues. CDR3: CAERTSGDNEQFF. The CDR3 region has the DNA TGTGCCGAGCGGACTAGCGGCGACAATGAGCAGTTCTTC.

V gene TRBV30 combines with J gene TRBJ2-2; D not resolved. The CDR3 consists of 13 residues. Germline V gene sequence: CDR1 GTSNPN, CDR2 SVGIG (reference sequence). Trimming took off 0 bases at V and 7 bases at J, with 9 bases between the two ends. The DNA for the CDR3 is TGTGCCTGGAGTGTAACAGCCCACGGGGAGCTGTTTTTT. This sequence encodes CAWSVTAHGELFF.

The chain is built from TRBV2 and TRBJ1-2; D not resolved. Germline CDR1 SNHLY, CDR2 FYNNEI. V lost 8 bases to trimming and J lost 5 bases, with 18 bases between them. CDR3 length: 14 residues. CDR3 region: CASRGRSYVYGYTF. In nucleotides, the CDR3 is TGTGCCAGCCGGGGTCGATCCTACGTTTATGGCTACACCTTC.

Turning to this clone: A junction boundary mismatches the germline segment, possibly from a read error. The chain links TRBV9 to TRBJ1-2, with D possibly TRBD1 on 6 matching bases. There are 14 residues in the CDR3. Germline CDR1 and CDR2: SGDLS and YYNGEE. CDR3 bases: TGTGCCGGCAGCGTTCACAGGGAGCACTATGGCTACACCTTC. The encoded protein is CAGSVHREHYGYTF.

This CDR3 is CASSLAYVGAGHGTYEQYF. The DNA for the CDR3 is TGTGCCAGCAGCTTGGCCTATGTGGGAGCGGGCCACGGGACTTACGAGCAGTACTTC. The gene calls are TRBV5-6 and TRBJ2-7; tentative D call: TRBD2 (6 bases). CDR3 length: 19 amino acids. Germline V gives CDR1 SGHDT, CDR2 YYEEEE. Trimming removed 0 bases at V and 4 bases at J, with 26 bases between.

This rearrangement joins TRBV6-1 to TRBJ2-7; possibly TRBD2 for D (5 bases). V lost 2 bases and J lost 0, with 8 bases in between. The CDR3 contains 14 residues. Germline CDR1 reads MNHNS; CDR2 reads SASEGT. The CDR3 sequence: CASSESGGSYEQYF. For the CDR3, the DNA is TGTGCCAGCAGTGAATCAGGAGGCTCCTACGAGCAGTACTTC.

V usage is TRBV2 and J usage is TRBJ2-2; no reliable D call. Germline loops: CDR1 SNHLY, CDR2 FYNNEI. V was shortened by 6 bases and J by 0 bases, with 11 bases between the two germline ends. The length of the CDR3 is 15 residues. CDR3 region: CASSLDTANTGELFF. The CDR3 DNA is TGTGCCAGCAGCCTTGACACGGCGAACACCGGGGAGCTGTTTTTT.

This chain links TRBV27 with TRBJ2-7; 7 bases agree with TRBD1. V gave up 6 bases and J gave up 12 bases; unmatched junction bases: 17. Germline lookup yields CDR1 MNHEY and CDR2 SMNVEV (reference sequence). This CDR3 contains 14 residues. CDR3: CASSPPGGRFRWYF. The CDR3 DNA sequence: TGTGCCAGCAGCCCCCCAGGGGGTCGTTTCCGATGGTACTTC.

The chain is built from TRBV7-9 and TRBJ2-1; 9 bases match TRBD1. V lost 4 bases, J lost 1 base, and 2 bases stayed unmatched. Germline values: CDR1 SEHNR, CDR2 FQNEAQ (reference sequence). The CDR3 has 15 amino acids. The CDR3 protein is CASSWTGASYNEQFF. For the CDR3, the DNA is TGTGCCAGCAGCTGGACAGGGGCATCCTACAATGAGCAGTTCTTC.

V usage is TRBV6-6 and J usage is TRBJ1-3; no reliable D call. The CDR3 length is 14 residues. Germline V lookup: CDR1 MNHNY, CDR2 SVGAGI (reference sequence). V dropped 5 bases and J dropped 0 bases, with 8 bases sitting between them. CDR3 sequence reads: CASSPGDSGNTIYF. CDR3 bases: TGTGCCAGCAGTCCCGGGGACTCTGGAAACACCATATATTTT.

This sequence joins TRBV7-9 and TRBJ2-1; D is perhaps TRBD1 or TRBD2 (5 bases each). With 1 base removed from V and 4 bases from J, the gap between germline ends came to 11 bases. Germline CDR1 SEHNR, CDR2 FQNEAQ (reference sequence). This CDR3 has 15 residues. DNA of the CDR3: TGTGCCAGCAGCTTAGGGGACCGACGTTACAATGAGCAGTTCTTC. It specifies CASSLGDRRYNEQFF.

J is TRBJ2-7 and V is TRBV11-1, with D possibly being TRBD2 (5 bases). Deletions cut 5 bases from V and 5 bases from J, with 10 bases between. The CDR3 sequence is 12 residues long. The germline V gene has CDR1 SGHAT and CDR2 FQDESV (reference sequence). The CDR3 sequence: CASSPNGDEQYF. DNA of the CDR3: TGTGCCAGCAGCCCCAACGGGGACGAGCAGTACTTC.

This clone was recorded a few times. V and J are TRBV2 and TRBJ1-5; D may be TRBD1 (6 bases). This CDR3 contains 13 residues. The V gene lost 5 bases and the J gene lost 7 bases, with 12 bases spanning the gap. Germline V lookup: CDR1 SNHLY, CDR2 FYNNEI. CDR3 in DNA: TGTGCCAGCAGTTGGGAAGGGACACAGCCCCAGCATTTT. Translating it yields CASSWEGTQPQHF.

This clone occurred once. The chain uses TRBV19 and TRBJ1-5, with 7 bases lining up with TRBD1. Losses at the gene ends were 4 bases for V and 7 bases for J; bases not matched to a gene: 16. Germline V CDR1 and CDR2: LNHDA, SQIVND (reference sequence). The CDR3 is 17 amino acids. CDR3 sequence reads: CASSTFQGRGVGQPQHF. CDR3 DNA: TGTGCCAGTAGTACGTTTCAAGGCAGGGGGGTCGGGCAGCCCCAGCATTTT.

Written as DNA, the CDR3 is TGCGCCAGCAGCTTCGAAGGGGGGGGTGGCAATCAGCCCCAGCATTTT. Translated, it gives CASSFEGGGGNQPQHF. The rearrangement uses TRBV5-1 and TRBJ1-5; D is perhaps TRBD1 (6 bases). The V end was cut by 2 bases, the J end by 2 bases, with 14 bases between. Germline CDR1 and CDR2: SGHRS and YFSETQ. This CDR3 is built from 16 residues. Looking up the rest from reference TRBV5-1 and TRBJ1-5 gives the full variable domain: KAGVTQTPRYLIKTRGQQVTLSCSPISGHRSVSWYQQTPGQGLQFLFEYFSETQRNKGNFPGRFSGRQFSNSRSEMNVSTLELGDSALYLCASSFEGGGGNQPQHFGDGTRLSIL.

The V and J genes are TRBV30 and TRBJ2-3; 9 positions agree with TRBD1. The CDR3 contains 15 residues. V shed 4 bases and J 0 bases; nucleotides not matched to a gene: 5. Germline V gene lookup returns CDR1 GTSNPN and CDR2 SVGIG (reference sequence). The CDR3 here is CAWNGQGTSTDTQYF. The CDR3 DNA reads as TGTGCCTGGAACGGACAGGGGACTAGCACAGATACGCAGTATTTT.

V usage is TRBV11-2 and J usage is TRBJ2-7; 7 nucleotides agree with TRBD1. Germline V lookup: CDR1 SGHAT, CDR2 FQNNGV. With 5 bases clipped from V and 4 bases from J, the junction kept 11 bases outside the gene matches. The CDR3 has 15 residues. The CDR3 DNA follows: TGTGCCAGCAGCCTTGGCCGGGACAGAATTTACGAGCAGTACTTC. Protein sequence: CASSLGRDRIYEQYF. Filled out from reference TRBV11-2 and TRBJ2-7, the complete variable domain reads EAGVAQSPRYKIIEKRQSVAFWCNPISGHATLYWYQQILGQGPKLLIQFQNNGVVDDSQLPKDRFSAERLKGVDSTLKIQPAKLEDSAVYLCASSLGRDRIYEQYFGPGTRLTVT.

The chain's CDR3 is CAIRASGSQRTGELFF. For the CDR3, the DNA is TGTGCCATCAGGGCTAGCGGGAGTCAGCGCACCGGGGAGCTGTTTTTT. The chain employs TRBV10-3 and TRBJ2-2; 10 positions match TRBD2. Trimming removed 6 bases from V and 4 bases from J; junction bases left unmatched: 8. Germline CDR1 is ENHRY and CDR2 is SYGVKD. The CDR3 loop spans 16 amino acids.

A single count supports this clone. The chain couples TRBV7-3 to TRBJ2-3; TRBD1 or TRBD2 may be the D gene (5 bases each). This CDR3 is built from 15 residues. CDR1 is SGHTA, CDR2 FQGTGA, per germline. Deletions cut 1 base from V and 1 base from J, with 9 bases between. CDR3 sequence: CASSLSLGGTDTQYF. In DNA, the CDR3 is TGTGCCAGCAGCTTAAGCCTGGGGGGCACAGATACGCAGTATTTT.

In its sample, this clone was seen once. The chain joins TRBV10-3 to TRBJ2-7; D is unclear. CDR1 and CDR2 (germline): ENHRY, SYGVKD. The V end lost 1 base, the J end lost 9 bases, and 22 bases lay between the germline ends. The CDR3 spans 16 residues. CDR3 amino acids: CAISEWADTQDKVQYF. In DNA form, the CDR3 reads TGTGCCATCAGTGAGTGGGCAGATACCCAGGATAAGGTGCAGTACTTC.

This rearrangement joins TRBV28 to TRBJ1-3; no firm D call. V lost 0 bases to trimming and J lost 2 bases, with 11 bases between them. From germline, CDR1 is MDHEN and CDR2 SYDVKM. The length of the CDR3 is 16 residues. CDR3 DNA sequence: TGTGCCAGCAGTTTATGGGGCGAGGGAACTGGAAACACCATATATTTT. Its protein product is CASSLWGEGTGNTIYF. The whole variable domain, remainder taken from reference TRBV28 and TRBJ1-3, is DVKVTQSSRYLVKRTGEKVFLECVQDMDHENMFWYRQDPGLGLRLIYFSYDVKMKEKGDIPEGYSVSREKKERFSLILESASTNQTSMYLCASSLWGEGTGNTIYFGEGSWLTVV.